The sequence of this TCR beta chain was determined in a study of T cell responses to AZD1222 COVID-19 vaccine. Using immunoSEQ multiplex PCR, the repertoire was profiled, and TCRdb retains in-frame clones only, with some absent. Here the sample spans about 130,000 clones, around 89% being singletons. Second-dose schedules of about 4 or about 12 weeks were combined. Germline V gene data show CDR1 as WNHNN and CDR2 as SYGVQD (reference sequence). The V and J ends lost 2 bases and 5 bases respectively, with 18 bases between them. CDR3 length: 16 residues. A note on this clone: Its specificity is unknown.

Whole-study findings and limits: The reported proportion of spike-specific TCRs targeting unmutated variant regions was nearly half. Clonal diversity was possibly underestimated, and white British individuals and females predominated among donors. Repertoire sampling occurred only after the peak T cell response.

The J gene is TRBJ1-1, the V gene TRBV10-1; D may be TRBD1 (6 bases). The source material was peripheral blood, sampled 28 days after the second AZD1222 dose. The sequence was collected from an adult who received the AZD1222 COVID-19 vaccine. In DNA, the CDR3 is TGCGCCAGCAGTGAGCCTGGGGACACCCAGCTAACTGAAGCTTTCTTT. Translation: CASSEPGDTQLTEAFF.